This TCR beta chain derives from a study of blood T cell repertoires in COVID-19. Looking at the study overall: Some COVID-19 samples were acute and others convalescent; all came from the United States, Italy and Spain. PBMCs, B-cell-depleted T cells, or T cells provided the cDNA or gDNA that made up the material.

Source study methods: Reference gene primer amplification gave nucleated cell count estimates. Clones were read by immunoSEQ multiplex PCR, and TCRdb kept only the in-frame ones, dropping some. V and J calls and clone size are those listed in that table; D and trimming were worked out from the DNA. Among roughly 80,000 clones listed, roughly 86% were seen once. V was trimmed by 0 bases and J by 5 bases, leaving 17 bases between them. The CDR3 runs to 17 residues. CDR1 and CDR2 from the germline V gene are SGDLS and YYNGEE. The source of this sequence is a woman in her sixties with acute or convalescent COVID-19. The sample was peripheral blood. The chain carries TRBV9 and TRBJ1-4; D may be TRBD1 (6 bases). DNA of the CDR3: TGTGCCAGCAGCGTAGGGGGGCGGCGGCTCCAAAATGAAAAACTGTTTTTT. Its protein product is CASSVGGRRLQNEKLFF. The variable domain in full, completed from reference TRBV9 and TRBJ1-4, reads DSGVTQTPKHLITATGQRVTLRCSPRSGDLSVYWYQQSLDQGLQFLIQYYNGEERAKGNILERFSAQQFPDLHSELNLSSLELGDSALYFCASSVGGRRLQNEKLFFGSGTQLSVL.